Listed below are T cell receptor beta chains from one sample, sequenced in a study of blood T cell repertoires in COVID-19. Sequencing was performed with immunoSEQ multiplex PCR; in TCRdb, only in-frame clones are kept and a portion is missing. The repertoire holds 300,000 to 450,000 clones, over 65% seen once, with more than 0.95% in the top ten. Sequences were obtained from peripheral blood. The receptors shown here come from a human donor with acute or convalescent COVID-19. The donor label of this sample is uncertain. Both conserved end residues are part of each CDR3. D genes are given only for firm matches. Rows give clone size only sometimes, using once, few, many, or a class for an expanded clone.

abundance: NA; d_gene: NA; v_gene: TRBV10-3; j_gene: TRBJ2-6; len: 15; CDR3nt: TGTGCCATCAGTGACAGGGGCTCTGGGGCCAACGTCCTGACTTTC; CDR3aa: CAISDRGSGANVLTF
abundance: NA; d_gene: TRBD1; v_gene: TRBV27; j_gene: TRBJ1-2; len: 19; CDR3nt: TGTGCCAGCGGTCCTCCGCCGGGACAGCTTACAGGGGGCGAACATGGCTACACCTTC; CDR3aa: CASGPPPGQLTGGEHGYTF
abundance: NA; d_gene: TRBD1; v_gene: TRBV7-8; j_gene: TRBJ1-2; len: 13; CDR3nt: TGTGCCAGCAGCCTCGACAGGGAGGCTGGCTACACCTTC; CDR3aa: CASSLDREAGYTF
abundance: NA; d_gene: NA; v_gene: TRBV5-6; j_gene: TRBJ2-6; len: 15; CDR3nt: TGTGCCAGCAGCTTGATGAGCTCTGGGGCCAACGTCCTGACTTTC; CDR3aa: CASSLMSSGANVLTF
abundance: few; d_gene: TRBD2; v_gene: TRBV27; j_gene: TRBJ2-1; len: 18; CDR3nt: TGTGCCAGCAGCTCTGAGAGGCGCGGGAGGGGTGCCTACAATGAGCAGTTCTTC; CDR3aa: CASSSERRGRGAYNEQFF
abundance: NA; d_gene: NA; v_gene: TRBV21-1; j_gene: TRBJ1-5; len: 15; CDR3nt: TGTGCCAGCAGCAACCCCGGGACAGGGTTTAAGCCCCAGCATTTT; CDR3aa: CASSNPGTGFKPQHF
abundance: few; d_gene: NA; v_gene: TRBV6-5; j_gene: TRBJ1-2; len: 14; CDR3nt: TGTGCCAGCAATGCAATGGGGCCCCCCTATGGCTACACCTTC; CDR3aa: CASNAMGPPYGYTF
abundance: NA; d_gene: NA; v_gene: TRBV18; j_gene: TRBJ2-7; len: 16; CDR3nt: TGTGCCAGCAGAGCCACGGACGGAGGGTATACTAGCGAGCAGTACTTC; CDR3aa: CASRATDGGYTSEQYF
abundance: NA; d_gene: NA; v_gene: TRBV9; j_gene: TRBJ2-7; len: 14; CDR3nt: TGTGCCAGCAGCGTGGCGGGGGCAAAGAGCGAGCAGTACTTC; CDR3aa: CASSVAGAKSEQYF
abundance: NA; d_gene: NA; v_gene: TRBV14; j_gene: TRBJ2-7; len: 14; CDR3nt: TGTGCCAGCAGCCAAGATTGGGGGCCCTACGAGCAGTACTTC; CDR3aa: CASSQDWGPYEQYF
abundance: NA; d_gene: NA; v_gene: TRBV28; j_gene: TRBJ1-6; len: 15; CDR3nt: TGTGCCAGCAGTACCTCTGACAGGTGGTATTCACCCCTCCACTTT; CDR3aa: CASSTSDRWYSPLHF
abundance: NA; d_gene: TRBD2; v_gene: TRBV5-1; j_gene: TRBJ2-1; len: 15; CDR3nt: TGCGCCAGCAGCGTCGGACTAGCGGAGTACAATGAGCAGTTCTTC; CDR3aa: CASSVGLAEYNEQFF
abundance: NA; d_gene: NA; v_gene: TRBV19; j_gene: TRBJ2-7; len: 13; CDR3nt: TGTGCCAGTAGTATAGCGGGAGCCTACGAGCAGTACTTC; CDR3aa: CASSIAGAYEQYF
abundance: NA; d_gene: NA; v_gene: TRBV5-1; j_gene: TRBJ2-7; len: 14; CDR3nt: TGCGCCAGCAGCTCAGGGGTAAGCTCCTACGAGCAGTACTTC; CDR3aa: CASSSGVSSYEQYF
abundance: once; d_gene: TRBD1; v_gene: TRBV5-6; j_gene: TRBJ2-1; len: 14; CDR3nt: TGTGCCAGCAGCTGGGACAGGGGGTCCCATGAGCAGTTCTTC; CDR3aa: CASSWDRGSHEQFF
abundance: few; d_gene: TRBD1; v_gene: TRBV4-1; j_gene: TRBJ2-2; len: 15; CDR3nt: TGCGCCAGCAGCCAGGCCGGGACAGGGGGCGTTCGGCTGTTTTTT; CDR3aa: CASSQAGTGGVRLFF
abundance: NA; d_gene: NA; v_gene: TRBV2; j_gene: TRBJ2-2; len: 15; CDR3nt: TGTGCCAGCAGGACTAGTTCCTCGAACACCGGGGAGCTGTTTTTT; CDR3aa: CASRTSSSNTGELFF
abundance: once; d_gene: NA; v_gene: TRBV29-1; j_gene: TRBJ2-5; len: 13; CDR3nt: TGCAGCGTTGAAGATAGTAGAGGGGAGACCCAGTACTTC; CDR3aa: CSVEDSRGETQYF
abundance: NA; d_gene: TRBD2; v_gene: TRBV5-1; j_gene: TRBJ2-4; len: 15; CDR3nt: TGCGCCAGCAGATGGGTAGCGGGGGCCGAAAACATTCAGTACTTC; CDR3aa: CASRWVAGAENIQYF
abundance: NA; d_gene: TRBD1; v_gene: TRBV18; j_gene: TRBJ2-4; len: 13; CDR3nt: TGTGCCAGCTCACCAGGGACAGGAGACATTCAGTACTTC; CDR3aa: CASSPGTGDIQYF
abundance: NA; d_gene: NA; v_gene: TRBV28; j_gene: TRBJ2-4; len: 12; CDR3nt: TGTGCCAGCATGGCAGGGGTAAACATTCAGTACTTC; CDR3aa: CASMAGVNIQYF
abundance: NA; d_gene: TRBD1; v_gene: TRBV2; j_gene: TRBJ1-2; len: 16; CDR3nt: TGTGCCAGCAGCCTCGCGGAGACAGGGGGTGGCTATGGCTACACCTTC; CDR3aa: CASSLAETGGGYGYTF
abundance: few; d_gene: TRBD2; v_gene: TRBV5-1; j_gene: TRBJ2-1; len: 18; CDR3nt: TGCGCCAGCAGCTTGGGACAGGGTGGGACTAGCGGTTACAATGAGCAGTTCTTC; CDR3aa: CASSLGQGGTSGYNEQFF
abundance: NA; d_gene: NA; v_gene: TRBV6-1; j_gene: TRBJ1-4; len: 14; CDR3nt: TGTGCCAGCAGTTATGGAGGGGTCGAAGCAAAACTGTTTTTT; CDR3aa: CASSYGGVEAKLFF
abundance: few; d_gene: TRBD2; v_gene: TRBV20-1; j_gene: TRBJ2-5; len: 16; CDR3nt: TGCAGTGCTAGTGCACTAGCGGGGGTAGTACGAGAGACCCAGTACTTC; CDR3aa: CSASALAGVVRETQYF
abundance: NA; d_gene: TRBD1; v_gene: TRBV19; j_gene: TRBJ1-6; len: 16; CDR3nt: TGTGCCAGTAGGTGGGGACAGGGGGCAAGTAATTCACCCCTCCACTTT; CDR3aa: CASRWGQGASNSPLHF
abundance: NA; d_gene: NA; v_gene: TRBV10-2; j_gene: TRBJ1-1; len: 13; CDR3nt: TGCGCCAGCAGTGAGAACAGGATGACTGAAGCTTTCTTT; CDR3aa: CASSENRMTEAFF
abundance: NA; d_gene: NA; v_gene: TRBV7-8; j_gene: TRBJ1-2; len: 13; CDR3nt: TGTGCCAGCAGCCTCAACGGTGGGAGCGGCTACACCTTC; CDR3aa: CASSLNGGSGYTF
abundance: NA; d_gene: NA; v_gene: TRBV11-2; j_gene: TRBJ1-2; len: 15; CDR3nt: TGTGCCAGCAGCTTAATGATCGGACGGACACAAGGCTACACCTTC; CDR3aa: CASSLMIGRTQGYTF